The next 8 T cell receptor beta chains were all read from a single sample in a study of cytomegalovirus exposure and HLA in healthy donors. The method was immunoSEQ multiplex PCR; TCRdb's version includes in-frame clones alone and lacks a portion of them. The sample contains 150,000 to 200,000 clones, approximately 86% of which appear only once. The sample was PBMCs. These receptors were obtained from a man between 18 and 35 years old in good health and CMV-seropositive.

The chain has TRBV6-5 and TRBJ1-5; D may be TRBD1 (5 bases). The V end lost 5 bases, the J end lost 4 bases, and 15 bases lay between the germline ends. The CDR3 contains 15 residues. Germline-derived CDR1 and CDR2 are MNHEY and SVGAGI. The CDR3 reads CASSPRDGRNQPQHF. The CDR3 DNA reads as TGTGCCAGCAGTCCTAGGGACGGGAGAAATCAGCCCCAGCATTTT.

The chain joins TRBV27 to TRBJ1-3, with a tentative D call TRBD1 (6 bases). Trimming pared 4 bases from V and 8 bases from J, leaving 12 bases between. This CDR3 has 13 residues. Germline V gives CDR1 MNHEY, CDR2 SMNVEV (reference sequence). The CDR3 loop is CASSYSRGDTIYF. The CDR3 DNA reads as TGTGCCAGCAGTTATTCCAGGGGAGACACCATATATTTT.

The chain employs TRBV15 and TRBJ2-7; the D gene is possibly TRBD1 (6 bases). Trimming took 3 bases from V and 11 from J, leaving 35 bases between them. The CDR3 runs to 19 residues. Germline assignment: CDR1 LNHNV and CDR2 YYDKDF (reference sequence). This CDR3 is CATSRGHILPEAASPGKYF. Written as DNA, the CDR3 is TGTGCCACCAGCAGGGGACACATACTCCCCGAGGCGGCGTCTCCGGGGAAGTACTTC.

This clone came up a few times. The gene calls are TRBV5-6 and TRBJ1-5; D may be TRBD1 (6 bases). V was cut by 4 bases and J by 4 bases, with 9 bases left in between. Germline V gives CDR1 SGHDT, CDR2 YYEEEE. CDR3 size: 13 residues. The CDR3 DNA sequence: TGTGCCAGCAGCAAACAGGGAAATCAGCCCCAGCATTTT. Its protein product is CASSKQGNQPQHF. Together with reference TRBV5-6 and TRBJ1-5, the CDR3 gives the full variable domain: DAGVTQSPTHLIKTRGQQVTLRCSPKSGHDTVSWYQQALGQGPQFIFQYYEEEERQRGNFPDRFSGHQFPNYSSELNVNALLLGDSALYLCASSKQGNQPQHFGDGTRLSIL.

The V call is TRBV7-6, the J call TRBJ2-7; TRBD1 might be the D (5 bases). Germline V CDR1 and CDR2: SGHVS, FNYEAQ. V lost 6 bases to trimming and J lost 6 bases, with 15 bases between them. The CDR3 has 13 amino acids. The CDR3 region has the DNA TGTGCCAGCAGTCATACAGATCAGGGCGAGCAGTACTTC. It is translated as CASSHTDQGEQYF.

This clone has just one count. J is TRBJ1-1 and V is TRBV9; TRBD1 matches at 8 bases. This CDR3 region has 15 residues. Germline V gene lookup returns CDR1 SGDLS and CDR2 YYNGEE. The trim removed 0 bases at V and 1 base at J, leaving 2 bases unmatched. Here the CDR3 DNA reads TGTGCCAGCAGCGTAGAAGACAGGGGGAACACTGAAGCTTTCTTT. Residues: CASSVEDRGNTEAFF.

The V call is TRBV4-3, the J call TRBJ2-7; D is perhaps TRBD2 (6 bases). The ends were cut back, 5 bases at V and 2 bases at J, with 16 bases in the middle. Germline V gene sequence: CDR1 LGHNA, CDR2 YSLEER. The CDR3 is 15 residues long. The CDR3, as DNA: TGCGCCAGCAGCGTCGGGACTCTATTGCCCTACGAGCAGTACTTC. Its translation is CASSVGTLLPYEQYF.

This chain links TRBV18 with TRBJ2-2; D might be TRBD2 (6 bases). Trimming stripped 1 base from V and 1 base from J, with 10 bases between. Germline assignment: CDR1 KGHSH and CDR2 LQKENI. CDR3 length equals 16 residues. The CDR3 sequence: CASSPQRLGNTGELFF. The DNA for the CDR3 is TGTGCCAGCTCACCACAGCGACTAGGGAACACCGGGGAGCTGTTTTTT.